This paragraph reports one TCR beta chain. This receptor's antigen is unknown. Base quality data are lacking; no much larger clone is found one base away. These data come from a study of graft-versus-host responses after intestinal transplantation (dated by TCRdb to the early 2020s). Notes on the research overall: The transplants that recipients got were multivisceral, liver-intestinal, or isolated intestinal. Anti-thymocyte globulin induction was given to all recipients, followed by maintenance tacrolimus and steroids for around three years. After intestinal transplantation, graft-versus-host and host-versus-graft alloreactive T cell clones in the graft, circulation and bone marrow were tracked using bulk TCR-beta CDR3 sequencing. Alloreactive clones were identified by sequencing pre-transplant mixed lymphocyte reaction products and comparing them with unstimulated pre-transplant donor and recipient T cells. The cohort enrolled approximately 24 intestinal transplant recipients including one retransplant, and a few patients lacking pretransplant specimens were excluded. Donor T cell macrochimerism was defined as a peak of at least 4% donor T cells among recipient peripheral blood mononuclear cells. Rather than being sequenced by the commercial service, samples from three later patients were sequenced in-house on an Illumina MiSeq and processed with MiXCR.

The full study reports these points: High GvH to HvG T cell clonal ratios were observed in the allografts of patients with donor T cell macrochimerism. Peak levels of circulating GvH clones were associated with declines in HvG clones early after transplant. The conclusions were limited by the relatively low number and heterogeneity of the intestinal transplant patients. GvH clones turned up in recipient bone marrow, with some appearing earlier in ileal mucosa or blood, a pattern consistent with an intestinal mucosal origin.

The time point label on this specimen signifies: cells obtained before transplantation from donor or recipient. CD3+CD4+ and CD3+CD8+ populations were FACS-sorted from unstimulated pre-transplant donor and recipient cells taken from spleen or lymph nodes. Libraries were made using the immunoSEQ multiplex PCR assay. For most patients, genomic DNA was isolated with the Qiagen DNeasy Blood and Tissue Kit and shipped frozen to Adaptive Biotechnologies for TCR sequencing. High-throughput TCR-beta CDR3 sequencing of genomic DNA from most patients was performed by Adaptive Biotechnologies. Under the source paper's analysis protocol: TCR sequencing data for roughly 18 patients were retrieved from Adaptive's ImmunoSEQ software; a few other patients were processed with MiXCR and VDJtools. CD4 versus CD8 sorting errors were corrected by removing sequences found in both subsets at a frequency ratio below 5:1. Because the origin of CDR3 nucleotide sequences shared between donor and recipient could not be assigned, those sequences were removed. At least 2-fold expansion over unstimulated cells and a minimum CFSE-low frequency of 0.002% (template counts) or 0.001% (read counts) were required for clones to be classified as alloreactive. Clones detected in sequenced pre-transplant spleen, lymph node, or MLR CFSE-low populations of the donor or recipient were defined as mappable. Cumulative frequency of alloreactive clones was calculated as a percentage of all sequences weighted by copy number. TCRdb took this table from immuneACCESS and kept in-frame rearrangements with V and J called. Such tables lack part of the clones; where checked against another copy, unresolved V genes explain under half of the gap, and the rest is unexplained. The D gene and trimming were derived from the DNA, and the V and J assignments and clone size from that table. The sample table holds 100,000 or so clones, of which approximately 94% were seen once. Roughly 2% of the sample rests with the top ten.

This sequence originates from a human donor who received an intestinal transplant. The sequencing here drew on unstimulated CD8+ T cells sorted from spleen or lymph node cells, taken before intestinal transplant.

The nucleotide sequence reads as follows: TGTGCCAGTAGTATTGGCACAGGGGGGATCTACAATGAGCAGTTCTTC. Its translation reads: CASSIGTGGIYNEQFF. The V and J genes are TRBV19 and TRBJ2-1; TRBD1 fits 8 bases in the junction. The germline V gene encodes CDR1 LNHDA and CDR2 SQIVND (reference sequence). The CDR3 spans 16 residues, from the cysteine through the phenylalanine. Of all the DNA, just the CDR3 is kept, 48 bases in frame from base 1. The V end gives up 3 bases and the J end 3 bases, leaving 7 bases in the junction not matched to a gene.